These 27 T cell receptor beta chains share one sample of origin, sequenced in a study of T cell responses to AZD1222 COVID-19 vaccine. Sequencing used immunoSEQ multiplex PCR; TCRdb keeps in-frame clones, though not all of them. This table has about 120,000 clones, around 92% appearing once. Sequenced material: peripheral blood, taken 28 days after the second AZD1222 dose. The receptor source for this set is an adult who received the AZD1222 COVID-19 vaccine.

The chain is built from TRBV6-5 and TRBJ1-2; D is possibly TRBD1 (5 bases). V was clipped by 6 bases and J by 2 bases, with 13 bases between them. The CDR3 length is 14 residues. Germline lookup yields CDR1 MNHEY and CDR2 SVGAGI. CDR3 sequence: CASSLSGTNYGYTF. In DNA, the CDR3 is TGTGCCAGCAGCCTATCCGGGACCAACTATGGCTACACCTTC.

V gene TRBV28 combines with J gene TRBJ1-5; D is uncertain. Trimming cost V 6 bases and J 5 bases, with 11 bases left between them. The CDR3 is made up of 13 amino acids. Germline V gene data show CDR1 as MDHEN and CDR2 as SYDVKM. Here the CDR3 DNA reads TGTGCCAGCAGGGGCCAGGTCGATCAGCCCCAGCATTTT. Translation gives CASRGQVDQPQHF. The whole variable domain, remainder taken from reference TRBV28 and TRBJ1-5, is DVKVTQSSRYLVKRTGEKVFLECVQDMDHENMFWYRQDPGLGLRLIYFSYDVKMKEKGDIPEGYSVSREKKERFSLILESASTNQTSMYLCASRGQVDQPQHFGDGTRLSIL.

V gene TRBV28 combines with J gene TRBJ2-7; 10 bases align to TRBD1. Losses at the gene ends were 5 bases for V and 4 bases for J; bases not matched to a gene: 11. The CDR3 runs 16 residues. Germline CDR1 is MDHEN and CDR2 is SYDVKM. CDR3 loop: CASSTNVWDRGYEQYF. CDR3 sequence (DNA): TGTGCCAGCAGTACTAATGTTTGGGACAGGGGATACGAGCAGTACTTC.

The chain carries TRBV24-1 and TRBJ1-5, with D unresolved. Trimming cost V 2 bases and J 5 bases, with 9 bases left between them. Per germline, CDR1 KGHDR and CDR2 SFDVKD. This CDR3 comprises 14 residues. The CDR3 loop reads CATSDSSSHQPQHF. DNA for the CDR3: TGTGCCACCAGTGATTCTAGCAGTCATCAGCCCCAGCATTTT.

This clone was picked up a small number of times. The rearrangement uses TRBV3-1 (or the pseudogene TRBV3-2) and TRBJ1-1, with D tentatively TRBD1 (6 bases). This CDR3 is built from 14 residues. The germline V gene encodes CDR1 LGHDT and CDR2 YNNKEL (reference sequence). With 0 bases removed from V and 6 bases from J, the gap between germline ends came to 11 bases. The CDR3 bases are TGTGCCAGCAGCCAAGATAGGGGGTCCCCTGAAGCTTTCTTT. Protein sequence: CASSQDRGSPEAFF.

The chain is built from TRBV18 and TRBJ1-2, with D possibly being TRBD1 (5 bases). CDR3 length equals 14 residues. The V gene lost 3 bases and the J gene lost 6 bases, with 14 bases spanning the gap. Germline V gene sequence: CDR1 KGHSH, CDR2 LQKENI. CDR3: CASSPITETDGYTF. For the CDR3, the DNA is TGTGCCAGCTCACCCATCACGGAGACAGATGGCTACACCTTC.

The rearrangement uses TRBV6-5 and TRBJ1-2, with D maybe TRBD1 (5 bases). From germline, CDR1 is MNHEY and CDR2 SVGAGI. V lost 7 bases and J lost 8, with 14 bases in between. This CDR3 has 12 residues. CDR3 in DNA: TGTGCCAGCAATCATCAGGGTGAGGGCTACACCTTC. Amino acids: CASNHQGEGYTF.

The chain carries TRBV4-2 and TRBJ2-5; TRBD2 aligns across 11 bases. In germline, CDR1 is LGHNA, CDR2 YNFKEQ. V shed 2 bases and J 2 bases; nucleotides not matched to a gene: 13. The length of the CDR3 is 19 residues. CDR3 bases: TGTGCCAGCAGCCAAAGTCTTACCACTAGCGGGGGTAAACAAGAGACCCAGTACTTC. Its translation is CASSQSLTTSGGKQETQYF.

The CDR3 region has the DNA TGTGCCAGCAGCGTAGCGGGCAAAATCTATGGCTACACCTTC. Its translation: CASSVAGKIYGYTF. The chain has TRBV9 and TRBJ1-2, with D hard to call. V was pared by 0 bases and J by 4 bases, with 10 bases between. This CDR3 has 14 amino acids. CDR1 and CDR2 (germline): SGDLS, YYNGEE.

The genes are TRBV6-5 and TRBJ2-4; D perhaps matches TRBD1 (6 bases). The CDR3 contains 13 residues. The ends were cut back, 3 bases at V and 6 bases at J, with 9 bases in the middle. Germline V gene lookup returns CDR1 MNHEY and CDR2 SVGAGI. The DNA of the CDR3 is TGTGCCAGCAGTTATGTGGGGGCAAACATTCAGTACTTC. Translating gives CASSYVGANIQYF.

The V call is TRBV5-1, the J call TRBJ1-5; 11 bases match TRBD1. Trimming at V came to 4 bases and at J to 0 bases, leaving 9 bases not matched to a gene. CDR1 and CDR2 from the germline V gene are SGHRS and YFSETQ. The CDR3 totals 18 residues. The CDR3 region is CASSHGQGAALSNQPQHF. CDR3 DNA: TGCGCCAGCAGCCATGGACAGGGGGCGGCCCTTAGCAATCAGCCCCAGCATTTT. The whole variable domain, remainder taken from reference TRBV5-1 and TRBJ1-5, is KAGVTQTPRYLIKTRGQQVTLSCSPISGHRSVSWYQQTPGQGLQFLFEYFSETQRNKGNFPGRFSGRQFSNSRSEMNVSTLELGDSALYLCASSHGQGAALSNQPQHFGDGTRLSIL.

V usage is TRBV6-2 or TRBV6-3 and J usage is TRBJ2-3; 9 bases align to TRBD1. The J segment lost 2 bases and the V segment lost 6 bases, leaving 12 bases of the junction unmatched. This CDR3 region has 17 residues. Germline CDR1 MNHEY, CDR2 SVGEGT. The DNA of the CDR3 is TGTGCCAGCAGCACCTATCACCGGGACAGGGACACAGATACGCAGTATTTT. The encoded protein is CASSTYHRDRDTDTQYF.

V is TRBV5-1 and J is TRBJ2-3; D not certain. This CDR3 has 12 residues. From germline, CDR1 is SGHRS and CDR2 YFSETQ. Between the trimmed V and J ends, which lost 0 bases and 7 bases, there was a span of 6 bases. The CDR3 DNA sequence: TGCGCCAGCAGCTTGGAAGGAAATACGCAGTATTTT. This translates into CASSLEGNTQYF. Complete variable domain (other parts from reference TRBV5-1 and TRBJ2-3): KAGVTQTPRYLIKTRGQQVTLSCSPISGHRSVSWYQQTPGQGLQFLFEYFSETQRNKGNFPGRFSGRQFSNSRSEMNVSTLELGDSALYLCASSLEGNTQYFGPGTRLTVL.

The chain has TRBV6-2 or TRBV6-3 and TRBJ1-3, with TRBD1 matching 7 bases. CDR3 size: 17 residues. The junction had 9 bases not matched to a gene; V was cut back by 4 bases and J by 0 bases. Germline V gene lookup returns CDR1 MNHEY and CDR2 SVGEGT. This CDR3 is CASSSERTGSSGNTIYF. CDR3 DNA: TGTGCCAGCAGTTCGGAGAGGACAGGATCCTCTGGAAACACCATATATTTT.

CDR3 in DNA: TGTGCCAGCAGTTTAGGCGGGAGCTCCTACGAGCAGTACTTC. Residues: CASSLGGSSYEQYF. The rearrangement links TRBV27 to TRBJ2-7; 7 bases align to TRBD2. The CDR3 totals 14 residues. V lost 2 bases to trimming and J lost 0 bases; unmatched junction nucleotides: 1. Germline CDR1 reads MNHEY; CDR2 reads SMNVEV (reference sequence).

This chain uses TRBV7-8 with TRBJ2-5; perhaps TRBD2 as D (6 bases). The germline CDR1 and CDR2 sequences are SGHVS and FQNEAQ. The CDR3 runs to 15 residues. Trimming took off 0 bases at V and 3 bases at J, with 11 bases between the two ends. This CDR3 is CASSLALPGEETQYF. CDR3 coding DNA: TGTGCCAGCAGCTTAGCGCTCCCGGGGGAAGAGACCCAGTACTTC.

J is TRBJ2-1 and V is TRBV20-1; TRBD2 might be the D (5 bases). In germline, CDR1 is DFQATT, CDR2 SNEGSKA (reference sequence). The V and J ends lost 3 bases and 3 bases respectively, with 15 bases between them. This CDR3 spans 15 amino acids. CDR3 nucleotide sequence: TGCAGTGCTAGTGAGGGCGGACCTAACTACAATGAGCAGTTCTTC. Translation gives CSASEGGPNYNEQFF.

J is TRBJ1-5 and V is TRBV5-4, with 9 bases fitting TRBD1. V was pared by 3 bases and J by 1 base, with 2 bases of the junction left unmatched. Germline V gene lookup returns CDR1 SGHNT and CDR2 YYREEE (reference sequence). The CDR3 sequence is 15 residues long. The CDR3: CASSWGTGSNQPQHF. The CDR3 region has the DNA TGTGCCAGCAGCTGGGGGACAGGGAGCAATCAGCCCCAGCATTTT.

J is TRBJ2-1 and V is TRBV20-1; a possible D gene is TRBD1 (5 bases). The V gene lost 3 bases and the J gene lost 5 bases, with 14 bases spanning the gap. Germline CDR1 reads DFQATT; CDR2 reads SNEGSKA (reference sequence). The CDR3 runs 14 residues. CDR3 residues: CSASAGSLDNEQFF. The CDR3 coding sequence is TGCAGTGCTAGTGCAGGGTCGCTGGACAATGAGCAGTTCTTC.

The chain employs TRBV24-1 and TRBJ2-2, with 8 bases fitting TRBD1. Trimming cost V 3 bases and J 5 bases; bases outside gene matches: 7. Per the germline V gene, CDR1 is KGHDR and CDR2 is SFDVKD. CDR3 length: 16 amino acids. The DNA for the CDR3 is TGTGCCACCAGTGATCTTGGACAGGGCGGTACCGGGGAGCTGTTTTTT. Encoded protein: CATSDLGQGGTGELFF.

V is TRBV18 and J is TRBJ2-1; a weak D match, TRBD1 (6 bases). CDR1 and CDR2 (germline): KGHSH, LQKENI. The CDR3 consists of 14 residues. Trimming removed 3 bases from V and 6 bases from J, with 12 bases in between. The CDR3 reads CASSPDSAINEQFF. Written as DNA, the CDR3 is TGTGCCAGCTCACCGGACAGTGCAATCAATGAGCAGTTCTTC.

The chain recombines TRBV6-5 with TRBJ1-4; the match to TRBD1 covers 9 bases. V lost 2 bases to trimming and J lost 10 bases; unmatched junction nucleotides: 5. Per the germline V gene, CDR1 is MNHEY and CDR2 is SVGAGI. The CDR3 spans 14 residues. CDR3 sequence: CASSYTGTGIKLFF. Here the CDR3 DNA reads TGTGCCAGCAGTTACACGGGGACAGGGATAAAACTGTTTTTT.

J is TRBJ2-7 and V is TRBV5-1; TRBD1 matches 7 bases. Per the germline V gene, CDR1 is SGHRS and CDR2 is YFSETQ. This CDR3 is 15 amino acids long. The J segment lost 0 bases and the V segment lost 4 bases, leaving 7 bases of the junction unmatched. As DNA, the CDR3 is TGCGCCAGCAGCGACGGGACAGACGTCTCCTACGAGCAGTACTTC. Protein product: CASSDGTDVSYEQYF.

This rearrangement joins TRBV24-1 to TRBJ2-3; the D is unclear. This CDR3 has 14 amino acids. Germline CDR1 KGHDR, CDR2 SFDVKD. V lost 9 bases and J lost 2, with 14 bases in between. This CDR3 reads CATSSGPSTDTQYF. In nucleotides, the CDR3 is TGTGCCACCTCATCCGGGCCCTCCACAGATACGCAGTATTTT.

The count of this clone is one. The rearrangement uses TRBV29-1 and TRBJ1-2, with TRBD1 identical over 9 bases. The CDR3 has 13 amino acids. Germline-derived CDR1 and CDR2 are SQVTM and ANQGSEA. The J segment lost 9 bases and the V segment lost 4 bases, leaving 9 bases of the junction unmatched. The DNA for the CDR3 is TGCAGCGTTGTGATGGGACAGGGTTTTAGCTACACCTTC. Residues: CSVVMGQGFSYTF.

The rearrangement links TRBV28 to TRBJ1-2; 7 bases are shared with TRBD1. This CDR3 comprises 12 residues. Losses at the gene ends were 6 bases for V and 5 bases for J; bases not matched to a gene: 3. The germline V gene encodes CDR1 MDHEN and CDR2 SYDVKM. CDR3 in amino acids: CASRRTGYGYTF. DNA for the CDR3: TGTGCCAGCAGGCGGACAGGTTATGGCTACACCTTC.

The rearrangement links TRBV20-1 to TRBJ2-1, with D tentatively TRBD1 or TRBD2 (5 bases each). The length of the CDR3 is 11 residues. Germline V gives CDR1 DFQATT, CDR2 SNEGSKA (reference sequence). CDR3 residues: CSPGRRDEQFF. The CDR3 DNA reads TGCTCACCGGGGCGGAGAGATGAGCAGTTCTTC.